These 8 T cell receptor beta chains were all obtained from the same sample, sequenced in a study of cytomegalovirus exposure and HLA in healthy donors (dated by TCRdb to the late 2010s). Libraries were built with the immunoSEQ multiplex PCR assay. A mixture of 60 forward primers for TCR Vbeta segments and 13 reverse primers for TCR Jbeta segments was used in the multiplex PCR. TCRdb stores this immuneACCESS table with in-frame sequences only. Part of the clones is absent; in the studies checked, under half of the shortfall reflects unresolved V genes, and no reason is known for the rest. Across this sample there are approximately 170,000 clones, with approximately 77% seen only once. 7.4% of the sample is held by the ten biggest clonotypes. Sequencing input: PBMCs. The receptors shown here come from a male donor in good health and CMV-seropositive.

The CDR3 sequence: CASSIWTNTDTQYF. Here the CDR3 DNA reads TGCGCCAGCAGCATTTGGACAAACACAGATACGCAGTATTTT. The chain carries TRBV4-1 and TRBJ2-3, with D maybe TRBD1 (5 bases). With 5 bases removed from V and 2 bases from J, the gap between germline ends came to 11 bases. Germline CDR1 is MGHRA and CDR2 is YSYEKL. CDR3 length: 14 residues.

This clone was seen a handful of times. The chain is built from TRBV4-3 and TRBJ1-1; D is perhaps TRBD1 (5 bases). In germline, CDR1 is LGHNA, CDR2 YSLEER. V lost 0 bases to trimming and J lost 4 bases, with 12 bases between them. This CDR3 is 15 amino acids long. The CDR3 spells CASSQENVGGTEAFF. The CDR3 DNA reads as TGCGCCAGCAGCCAAGAGAATGTGGGGGGCACTGAAGCTTTCTTT.

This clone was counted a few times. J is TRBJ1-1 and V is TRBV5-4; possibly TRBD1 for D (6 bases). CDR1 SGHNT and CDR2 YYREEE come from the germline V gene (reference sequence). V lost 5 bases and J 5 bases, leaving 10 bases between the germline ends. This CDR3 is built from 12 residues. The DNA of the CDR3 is TGTGCCAGCAGGAGGGGACAAACTGAAGCTTTCTTT. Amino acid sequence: CASRRGQTEAFF.

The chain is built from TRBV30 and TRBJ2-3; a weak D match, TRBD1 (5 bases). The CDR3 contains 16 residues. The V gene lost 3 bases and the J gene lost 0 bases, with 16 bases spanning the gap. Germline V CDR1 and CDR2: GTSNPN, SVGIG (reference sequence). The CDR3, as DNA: TGTGCCTGGAGCTTAGGGGCAGCTACTAGCACAGATACGCAGTATTTT. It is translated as CAWSLGAATSTDTQYF.

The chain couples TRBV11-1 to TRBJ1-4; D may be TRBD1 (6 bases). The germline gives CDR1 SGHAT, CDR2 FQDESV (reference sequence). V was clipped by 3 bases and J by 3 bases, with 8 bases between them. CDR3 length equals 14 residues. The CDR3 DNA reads TGTGCCAGCAGCTTGGACAGATCTAATGAAAAACTGTTTTTT. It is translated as CASSLDRSNEKLFF.

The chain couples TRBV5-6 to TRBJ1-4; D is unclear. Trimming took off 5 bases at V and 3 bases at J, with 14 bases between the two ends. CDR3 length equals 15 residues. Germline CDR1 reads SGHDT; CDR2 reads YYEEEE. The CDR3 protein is CASRKNGGANEKLFF. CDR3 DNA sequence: TGTGCCAGCAGAAAAAACGGAGGAGCTAATGAAAAACTGTTTTTT.

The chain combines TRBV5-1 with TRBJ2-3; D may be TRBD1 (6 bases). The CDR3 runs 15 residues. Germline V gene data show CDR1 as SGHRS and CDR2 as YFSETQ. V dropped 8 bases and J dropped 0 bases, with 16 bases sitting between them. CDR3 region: CARTTNRVSTDTQYF. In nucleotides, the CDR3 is TGCGCCAGGACTACTAACAGGGTAAGCACAGATACGCAGTATTTT.

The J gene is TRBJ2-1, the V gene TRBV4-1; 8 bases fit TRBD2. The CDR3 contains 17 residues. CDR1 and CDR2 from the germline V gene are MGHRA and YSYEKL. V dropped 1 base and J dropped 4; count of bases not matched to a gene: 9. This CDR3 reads CASSQGRGGAAYNEQFF. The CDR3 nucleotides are TGCGCCAGCAGCCAAGGCCGGGGGGGGGCCGCATACAATGAGCAGTTCTTC.